The clone carrying this TCR beta chain was seen more than once but under ten times. Its target is unknown. Library preparation tagged each individual cDNA molecule with a unique molecular identifier. Original data processing: Per sample, the median was approximately 96,000 TCRs, with values from around 25,000 to 690,000. MiXCR, applied by TCRdb to the 5' RACE reads, yields one record per CDR3 protein. These V and J calls derive from TCRdb rather than the authors' analysis. The profile shows approximately 81,000 distinct CDR3 sequences, 7% to 8% of them singletons. Germline V lookup: CDR1 SNHLY, CDR2 FYNNEI. CDR3 length: 12 residues. Trimming left V 6 bases short and J 11 bases short, with 16 bases between. Total RNA came from unfractionated whole blood. These data belong to a study of human T cells and chemical hapten exposure. Study-wide points: After DPC sensitization, TCRs above 1 in 1000 frequency showed no change.

This receptor was obtained from a male donor in good health. The rearrangement joins TRBV2 to TRBJ1-1, with a weak D call TRBD1 (5 bases). Written as DNA, the CDR3 is TGTGCCAGCAGATCCAGGGCGGGTATCGCTTTCTTT. This translates into CASRSRAGIAFF.